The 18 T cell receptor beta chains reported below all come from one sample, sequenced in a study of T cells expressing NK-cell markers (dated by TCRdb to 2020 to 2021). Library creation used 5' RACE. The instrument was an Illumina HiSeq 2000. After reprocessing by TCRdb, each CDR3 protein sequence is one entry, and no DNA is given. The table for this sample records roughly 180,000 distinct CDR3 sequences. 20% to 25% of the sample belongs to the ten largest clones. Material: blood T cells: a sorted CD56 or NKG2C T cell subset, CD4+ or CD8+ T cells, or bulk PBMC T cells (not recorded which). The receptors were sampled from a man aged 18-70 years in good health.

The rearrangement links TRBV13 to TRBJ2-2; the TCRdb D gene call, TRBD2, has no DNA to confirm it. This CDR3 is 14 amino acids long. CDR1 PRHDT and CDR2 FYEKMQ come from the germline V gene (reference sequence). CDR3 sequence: CASSRAISPGELFF.

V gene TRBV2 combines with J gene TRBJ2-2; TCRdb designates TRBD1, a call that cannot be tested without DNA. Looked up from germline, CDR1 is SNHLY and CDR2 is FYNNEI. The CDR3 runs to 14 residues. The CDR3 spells CASRPQGGSRELFF. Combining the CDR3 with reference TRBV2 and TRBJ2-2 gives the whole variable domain EPEVTQTPSHQVTQMGQEVILRCVPISNHLYFYWYRQILGQKVEFLVSFYNNEISEKSEIFDDQFSVERPDGSNFTLKIRSTKLEDSAMYFCASRPQGGSRELFFGEGSRLTVL.

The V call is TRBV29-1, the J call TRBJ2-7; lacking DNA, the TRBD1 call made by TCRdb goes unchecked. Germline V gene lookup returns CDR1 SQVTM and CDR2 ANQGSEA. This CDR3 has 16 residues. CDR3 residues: CSVEGFVGGITYEQYF.

This chain's CDR3 is CASGLVQERLGETQYF. V and J are TRBV12-5 and TRBJ2-5. The CDR3 extends over 16 amino acids. Germline V gene data show CDR1 as LGHNT and CDR2 as FRNRAP.

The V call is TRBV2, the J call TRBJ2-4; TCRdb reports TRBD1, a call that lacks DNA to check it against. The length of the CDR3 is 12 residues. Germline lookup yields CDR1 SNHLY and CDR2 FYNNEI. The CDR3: CATRGVKNIQYF.

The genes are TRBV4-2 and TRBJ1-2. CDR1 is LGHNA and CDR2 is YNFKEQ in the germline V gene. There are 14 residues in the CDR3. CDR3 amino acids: CASSQESGNYGYTF.

CDR3 residues: CASSRSRDARTYEQYF. V and J are TRBV18 and TRBJ2-7; as DNA is missing, the TRBD1 call by TCRdb cannot be tested. The CDR3 is made up of 16 amino acids. Germline CDR1 reads KGHSH; CDR2 reads LQKENI. The complete variable domain, with remaining parts taken from reference TRBV18 and TRBJ2-7, reads NAGVMQNPRHLVRRRGQEARLRCSPMKGHSHVYWYRQLPEEGLKFMVYLQKENIIDESGMPKERFSAEFPKEGPSILRIQQVVRGDSAAYFCASSRSRDARTYEQYFGPGTRLTVT.

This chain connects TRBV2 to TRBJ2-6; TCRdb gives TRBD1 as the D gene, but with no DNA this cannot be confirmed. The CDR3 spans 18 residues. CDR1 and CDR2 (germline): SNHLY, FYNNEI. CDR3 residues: CASSEVGALSSGANVLTF.

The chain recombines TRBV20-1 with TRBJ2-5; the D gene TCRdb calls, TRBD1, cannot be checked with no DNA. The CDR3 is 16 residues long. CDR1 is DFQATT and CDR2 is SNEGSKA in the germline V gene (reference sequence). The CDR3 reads CSAIEGTGERWETQYF.

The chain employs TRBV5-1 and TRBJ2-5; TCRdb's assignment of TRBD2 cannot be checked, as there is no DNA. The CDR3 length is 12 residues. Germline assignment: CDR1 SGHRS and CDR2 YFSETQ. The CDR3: CASRGLKETQYF.

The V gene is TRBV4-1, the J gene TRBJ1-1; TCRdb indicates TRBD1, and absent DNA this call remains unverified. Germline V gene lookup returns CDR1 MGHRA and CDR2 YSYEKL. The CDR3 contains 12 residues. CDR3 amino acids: CASSHRGLEAFF.

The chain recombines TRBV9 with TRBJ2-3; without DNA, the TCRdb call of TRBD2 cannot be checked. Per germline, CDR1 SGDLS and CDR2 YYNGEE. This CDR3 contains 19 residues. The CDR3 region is CASSEETSGAYWSTDTQYF.

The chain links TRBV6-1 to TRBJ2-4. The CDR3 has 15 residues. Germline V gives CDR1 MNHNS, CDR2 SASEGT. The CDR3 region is CASSEASIAKNIQYF.

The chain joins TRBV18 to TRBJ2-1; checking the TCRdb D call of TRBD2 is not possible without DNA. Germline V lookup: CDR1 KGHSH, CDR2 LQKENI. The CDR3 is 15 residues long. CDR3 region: CASSPIGGLYNEQFF.

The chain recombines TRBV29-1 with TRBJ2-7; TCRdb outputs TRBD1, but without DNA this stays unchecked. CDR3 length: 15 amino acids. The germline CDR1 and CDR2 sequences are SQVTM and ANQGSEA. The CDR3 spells CSVGKPGPWGYEQYF.

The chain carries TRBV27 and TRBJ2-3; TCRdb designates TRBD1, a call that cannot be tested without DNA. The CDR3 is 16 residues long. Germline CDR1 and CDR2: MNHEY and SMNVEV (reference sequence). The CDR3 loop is CASSYLAGSIADTQYF.

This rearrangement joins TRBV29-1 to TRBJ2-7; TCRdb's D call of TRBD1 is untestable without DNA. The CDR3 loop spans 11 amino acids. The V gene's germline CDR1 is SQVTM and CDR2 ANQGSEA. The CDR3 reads CSVPGGAEQYF.

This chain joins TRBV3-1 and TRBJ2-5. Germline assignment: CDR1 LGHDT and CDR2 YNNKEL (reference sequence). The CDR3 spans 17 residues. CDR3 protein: CASSQDLASRTQETQYF.